The next 12 T cell receptor beta chains were all read from a single sample in a study of cytomegalovirus exposure and HLA in healthy donors. Primers for the PCR totalled 60 Vbeta and 13 Jbeta. The protocol was immunoSEQ multiplex PCR, while the TCRdb copy is restricted to in-frame clones and leaves out a portion. Counted here are 35,000 to 55,000 clones, 55% to 75% occurring once; the ten biggest clones make up more than 10%. Sequencing was performed on PBMCs. The receptors derive from a man aged 60 to 69 in good health and CMV-seropositive.

The CDR3 reads CASSRRGENYGYTF. Written as DNA, the CDR3 is TGTGCCAGCAGCCGACGGGGGGAGAACTATGGCTACACCTTC. The chain recombines TRBV5-4 with TRBJ1-2, with D possibly matching TRBD1 (5 bases). The CDR3 is 14 amino acids. Germline-derived CDR1 and CDR2 are SGHNT and YYREEE (reference sequence). Trimming left V 4 bases short and J 2 bases short, with 12 bases between.

The genes are TRBV19 and TRBJ1-5; 10 bases fit TRBD1. Trimming cost V 9 bases and J 6 bases; bases outside gene matches: 5. Per the germline V gene, CDR1 is LNHDA and CDR2 is SQIVND (reference sequence). The CDR3 contains 13 residues. The CDR3 sequence: CASTDRGSQPQHF. The CDR3, as DNA: TGTGCCAGCACGGACAGGGGGTCTCAGCCCCAGCATTTT.

This clone is a singleton in its sample. This rearrangement joins TRBV30 to TRBJ2-7, with TRBD2 matching over 8 bases. The V segment lost 5 bases and the J segment 4 bases; nucleotides outside the gene matches: 16. The CDR3 has 16 residues. CDR1 is GTSNPN and CDR2 is SVGIG in the germline V gene (reference sequence). The CDR3 reads CAWGFSIGRGRYEQYF. The CDR3 DNA is TGTGCCTGGGGGTTCTCGATCGGGAGGGGCAGATACGAGCAGTACTTC.

V and J are TRBV7-9 and TRBJ2-5, with TRBD2 matching 10 bases. Germline loops: CDR1 SEHNR, CDR2 FQNEAQ (reference sequence). V lost 6 bases, J lost 5 bases, and 9 bases stayed unmatched. CDR3 length: 15 amino acids. The CDR3 region is CASSLTGTSDETQYF. The CDR3 DNA reads TGTGCCAGCAGTCTTACCGGGACTAGCGACGAGACCCAGTACTTC.

There are a few counts of this clone. The V gene is TRBV7-8, the J gene TRBJ1-2; D perhaps matches TRBD1 (6 bases). Per the germline V gene, CDR1 is SGHVS and CDR2 is FQNEAQ. This CDR3 has 13 amino acids. V was trimmed by 5 bases and J by 3 bases, leaving 10 bases between them. The DNA for the CDR3 is TGTGCCAGCAGCCAGGGGTCCCACTATGGCTACACCTTC. It is translated as CASSQGSHYGYTF.

V and J are TRBV28 and TRBJ2-7; 7 nucleotides agree with TRBD1. CDR3 size: 14 residues. V shed 7 bases, J shed 3 bases, and the junction held 9 bases outside the gene matches. The germline V gene has CDR1 MDHEN and CDR2 SYDVKM. CDR3 DNA: TGTGCCAGCAATTTTCCGGGACAGATCTACGAGCAGTACTTC. As protein: CASNFPGQIYEQYF.

The V call is TRBV29-1, the J call TRBJ2-3, with 11 positions matching TRBD1. Germline CDR1 and CDR2: SQVTM and ANQGSEA. Unmatched junction bases numbered 11, after V lost 4 bases and J lost 8 bases. This CDR3 is built from 15 residues. CDR3 sequence: CSVAPGQGVFATQYF. CDR3 DNA sequence: TGCAGCGTTGCACCGGGACAGGGGGTTTTCGCTACGCAGTATTTT.

The CDR3 sequence is CASSLEGGSGWETQYF. The CDR3 nucleotides read TGTGCCAGCAGCTTAGAAGGCGGGAGCGGTTGGGAGACCCAGTACTTC. The V call is TRBV7-9, the J call TRBJ2-5; 7 nucleotides agree with TRBD2. In germline, CDR1 is SEHNR, CDR2 FQNEAQ (reference sequence). The CDR3 has 16 residues. Trimming took 1 base from V and 5 from J; bases not matched to a gene: 10.

The chain has TRBV7-6 and TRBJ2-2; 9 positions match TRBD1. The CDR3 contains 14 residues. The V gene's germline CDR1 is SGHVS and CDR2 FNYEAQ. V shed 5 bases, J shed 7 bases, and the junction held 5 bases outside the gene matches. The CDR3 DNA is TGTGCCAGCAGCACAGGGGGCGTGGGCGGGGAGCTGTTTTTT. Amino acid sequence: CASSTGGVGGELFF.

V usage is TRBV7-9 and J usage is TRBJ1-6; D not resolved. CDR1 and CDR2 (germline): SEHNR, FQNEAQ (reference sequence). The CDR3 spans 14 residues. Deletions cut 5 bases from V and 7 bases from J, with 12 bases between. The CDR3 DNA is TGTGCCAGCAGCCTACGTCGGGAGAATTCACCCCTCCACTTT. Amino acids: CASSLRRENSPLHF.

This chain links TRBV6-5 with TRBJ1-1; tentatively, D is TRBD1 (6 bases). From germline, CDR1 is MNHEY and CDR2 SVGAGI. The V and J ends lost 7 bases and 0 bases respectively, with 12 bases between them. The CDR3 has 14 amino acids. The CDR3 DNA sequence: TGTGCCAGCACCCAGACAGGAATGAACACTGAAGCTTTCTTT. Its protein is CASTQTGMNTEAFF.

This chain connects TRBV6-5 to TRBJ1-5, with D hard to call. V shed 5 bases and J shed 1 base, with 9 bases lying between them. Germline V gene lookup returns CDR1 MNHEY and CDR2 SVGAGI. The CDR3 runs 14 residues. In DNA form, the CDR3 reads TGTGCCAGCAGTGGAGGGAAGAGCAATCAGCCCCAGCATTTT. It specifies CASSGGKSNQPQHF.